This T cell receptor beta chain was identified during a study of T cell responses to AZD1222 COVID-19 vaccine. CDR1 is MNHEY, CDR2 SVGAGI, per germline. V lost 2 bases to trimming and J lost 4 bases, with 8 bases between them. The CDR3 loop spans 13 amino acids. Profiled with immunoSEQ multiplex PCR; TCRdb holds only in-frame clones, not every one. This table holds 120,000 or so clones, around 90% found once. The sequence was obtained from an adult in good health. The V and J genes are TRBV6-5 and TRBJ2-5; D perhaps matches TRBD2 (6 bases). The sequencing used peripheral blood, collected on day 0 of MenACWY control vaccination. CDR3 nucleotides: TGTGCCAGCAGTTACAGGGGAGGAGAGACCCAGTACTTC. This codes for CASSYRGGETQYF.